These 24 T cell receptor beta chains originate from one sample sequenced in a study of cytomegalovirus exposure and HLA in healthy donors. A multiplex PCR was run with 60 Vbeta primers and 13 Jbeta primers. The data were produced by immunoSEQ multiplex PCR, yet TCRdb's version contains in-frame clones alone and is incomplete. The data show approximately 150,000 clones, roughly 80% seen once. The sequenced sample was PBMCs. The receptor set was obtained from a human donor in good health.

Notes on this clone: The same CDR3 arises from other DNA sequences in this sample as well. The chain combines TRBV6-5 with TRBJ2-3; a weak D match, TRBD1 (5 bases). Trimming shortened V by 5 bases and J by 0 bases, and 6 bases separated the two germline ends. Germline assignment: CDR1 MNHEY and CDR2 SVGAGI. This CDR3 is 13 amino acids long. The CDR3 coding sequence is TGTGCCAGCAGTCGACAGAGCACAGATACGCAGTATTTT. Translating it yields CASSRQSTDTQYF.

The chain is built from TRBV6-6 and TRBJ2-5; 8 bases are a match to TRBD2. The CDR3 extends over 15 amino acids. Germline lookup yields CDR1 MNHNY and CDR2 SVGAGI (reference sequence). V was pared by 0 bases and J by 6 bases, with 6 bases of the junction left unmatched. CDR3 sequence reads: CASSYSSGGPQTQYF. For the CDR3, the DNA is TGTGCCAGCAGTTACTCGTCGGGGGGGCCACAGACCCAGTACTTC.

The chain has TRBV4-3 and TRBJ1-6; no definite D call. Looked up from germline, CDR1 is LGHNA and CDR2 is YSLEER. V was cut by 4 bases and J by 9 bases, with 25 bases left in between. This CDR3 is 18 amino acids long. CDR3 nucleotide sequence: TGCGCCAGCAGCCTCCTTTTGCAGGCAAGTCCTTCTGGTTCACCCCTCCACTTT. Translated: CASSLLLQASPSGSPLHF.

This chain connects TRBV7-3 to TRBJ2-2; D perhaps matches TRBD1 (6 bases). Germline V CDR1 and CDR2: SGHTA, FQGTGA. The CDR3 is made up of 15 amino acids. The ends were cut back, 7 bases at V and 3 bases at J, with 15 bases in the middle. CDR3 loop: CASTVATGYTGELFF. The CDR3 DNA follows: TGTGCCAGCACCGTAGCGACAGGTTACACCGGGGAGCTGTTTTTT.

V usage is TRBV9 and J usage is TRBJ2-1; 8 bases are a match to TRBD2. Germline trimming cut 0 bases from V and 10 bases from J; bases unmatched to any gene: 9. This CDR3 has 15 residues. Germline V gene data show CDR1 as SGDLS and CDR2 as YYNGEE. The CDR3 loop reads CASSVAGGYTMEQFF. The CDR3, as DNA: TGTGCCAGCAGCGTAGCGGGGGGGTATACAATGGAGCAGTTCTTC.

This chain joins TRBV27 and TRBJ2-3; D is perhaps TRBD1 (6 bases). The CDR3 extends over 14 amino acids. With 5 bases removed from V and 5 bases from J, the gap between germline ends came to 14 bases. Germline values: CDR1 MNHEY, CDR2 SMNVEV (reference sequence). The CDR3 sequence is CASSGNRVGDTQYF. As DNA, the CDR3 is TGTGCCAGCAGTGGGAACAGGGTAGGAGATACGCAGTATTTT.

This clone was counted between two and nine times. This chain uses TRBV14 with TRBJ2-7; 7 bases line up with TRBD1. Germline V gene sequence: CDR1 SGHDN, CDR2 FVKESK. The CDR3 has 12 residues. The trim removed 8 bases at V and 4 bases at J, leaving 5 bases unmatched. The CDR3 nucleotides read TGTGCCAGCGGACAGGCCCGTTACGAGCAGTACTTC. Its translation is CASGQARYEQYF.

The chain couples TRBV7-2 to TRBJ1-1; 9 bases align to TRBD1. The CDR3 loop spans 15 amino acids. V dropped 4 bases and J dropped 3; count of bases not matched to a gene: 6. Germline CDR1 and CDR2: SGHTA and FQGNSA. The CDR3 is CASSYGTGWHTEAFF. DNA for the CDR3: TGTGCCAGCAGCTATGGGACAGGGTGGCACACTGAAGCTTTCTTT.

The chain links TRBV14 to TRBJ2-2; a possible D gene is TRBD1 (6 bases). The germline CDR1 and CDR2 sequences are SGHDN and FVKESK. V lost 4 bases, J lost 3 bases, and 18 bases lay in between. The length of the CDR3 is 17 residues. The CDR3 nucleotides read TGTGCCAGCAGCCTCACTCCGGGACACCTCTACACCGGGGAGCTGTTTTTT. Protein sequence: CASSLTPGHLYTGELFF.

The V gene is TRBV12-5, the J gene TRBJ2-7; 13 nucleotides match TRBD2. CDR1 is LGHNT and CDR2 is FRNRAP in the germline V gene. With 6 bases clipped from V and 3 bases from J, the junction kept 5 bases outside the gene matches. This CDR3 region has 15 residues. Here the CDR3 DNA reads TGTGCTAGTGGCCGAGGGACTAGCGGGGACTACGAGCAGTACTTC. Translation: CASGRGTSGDYEQYF.

This chain connects TRBV19 to TRBJ2-6, with D perhaps TRBD1 (6 bases). V lost 8 bases and J lost 4, with 12 bases in between. Per germline, CDR1 LNHDA and CDR2 SQIVND (reference sequence). This CDR3 comprises 14 residues. CDR3 residues: CASQGTEGANVLTF. The CDR3 nucleotides are TGTGCCAGTCAGGGGACGGAAGGGGCCAACGTCCTGACTTTC. The full variable domain, rest sourced from reference TRBV19 and TRBJ2-6, is DGGITQSPKYLFRKEGQNVTLSCEQNLNHDAMYWYRQDPGQGLRLIYYSQIVNDFQKGDIAEGYSVSREKKESFPLTVTSAQKNPTAFYLCASQGTEGANVLTFGAGSRLTVL.

The rearrangement uses TRBV4-3 and TRBJ2-3; D perhaps matches TRBD1 (6 bases). The CDR3 extends over 14 amino acids. V dropped 2 bases and J dropped 0 bases, with 6 bases sitting between them. In germline, CDR1 is LGHNA, CDR2 YSLEER. The CDR3 is CASSQQGSTDTQYF. The CDR3 DNA reads TGCGCCAGCAGCCAACAGGGGAGCACAGATACGCAGTATTTT.

The chain couples TRBV25-1 to TRBJ2-7, with D perhaps TRBD1 (5 bases). V lost 1 base, J lost 0 bases, and 13 bases lay in between. Per germline, CDR1 MGHDK and CDR2 SYGVNS. This CDR3 has 16 residues. CDR3: CASSEFGIGDSYEQYF. The DNA of the CDR3 is TGTGCCAGCAGTGAATTTGGTATAGGGGACTCCTACGAGCAGTACTTC.

CDR3 sequence (DNA): TGTGCCAGCAGTATCCAGGGCCCTGGAAACACCATATATTTT. Amino acids: CASSIQGPGNTIYF. The rearrangement uses TRBV27 and TRBJ1-3; D may be TRBD1 (5 bases). Trimming removed 5 bases from V and 2 bases from J, with 10 bases in between. This CDR3 has 14 amino acids. Germline CDR1 is MNHEY and CDR2 is SMNVEV (reference sequence).

J is TRBJ2-3 and V is TRBV19, with 11 bases lining up with TRBD2. This CDR3 spans 13 amino acids. CDR1 LNHDA and CDR2 SQIVND come from the germline V gene (reference sequence). With 6 bases clipped from V and 6 bases from J, the junction kept 2 bases outside the gene matches. CDR3 sequence (DNA): TGTGCCAGTAGACTAGCGGGGGCGGATACGCAGTATTTT. Translated, it gives CASRLAGADTQYF.

The gene calls are TRBV7-9 and TRBJ2-1; D might be TRBD2 (5 bases). Trimming took off 4 bases at V and 5 bases at J, with 21 bases between the two ends. Germline CDR1 SEHNR, CDR2 FQNEAQ (reference sequence). The CDR3 loop spans 17 amino acids. CDR3 sequence: CASSSPRTANVNNEQFF. CDR3 sequence (DNA): TGTGCCAGCAGCTCGCCCAGGACTGCTAACGTGAACAATGAGCAGTTCTTC.

A remark on this clone: The germline gene is not matched at one end of the junction; a read error may be the cause. V usage is TRBV29-1 and J usage is TRBJ2-1; TRBD2 agrees at 10 bases. The germline gives CDR1 SQVTM, CDR2 ANQGSEA. The length of the CDR3 is 14 residues. CDR3 bases: TGCAGCGCTGAAGCGGGGGGGGTTTACAATGAGCAGTTCTTC. Amino acids: CSAEAGGVYNEQFF.

The chain carries TRBV6-6 and TRBJ2-2; 7 bases line up with TRBD1. Germline loops: CDR1 MNHNY, CDR2 SVGAGI (reference sequence). This CDR3 has 14 amino acids. The V segment lost 6 bases and the J segment 5 bases; nucleotides outside the gene matches: 6. The CDR3 bases are TGTGCCAGCAGAGACCAGGGGGAAACCGGGGAGCTGTTTTTT. Translated: CASRDQGETGELFF.

The V and J genes are TRBV5-1 and TRBJ1-1; 8 bases align to TRBD1. The germline V gene has CDR1 SGHRS and CDR2 YFSETQ. Unmatched junction bases numbered 4, after V lost 4 bases and J lost 5 bases. There are 13 residues in the CDR3. The CDR3 loop reads CASSQQGETEAFF. The DNA of the CDR3 is TGCGCCAGCAGCCAACAGGGGGAAACTGAAGCTTTCTTT.

CDR3 amino acids: CASSLGTSGDEQFF. CDR3 in DNA: TGTGCCAGCAGTTTAGGGACTAGCGGGGATGAGCAGTTCTTC. The chain carries TRBV27 and TRBJ2-1, with 13 positions matching TRBD2. The CDR3 consists of 14 residues. CDR1 and CDR2 (germline): MNHEY, SMNVEV (reference sequence). The ends lost 2 bases at V and 8 bases at J; junction bases unmatched: 0.

By its share, this clone is medium-sized. V and J are TRBV2 and TRBJ1-1; a weak D match, TRBD1 (6 bases). This CDR3 has 12 residues. The germline V and J ends were trimmed by 1 base and 9 bases, with 9 bases remaining between them. CDR1 is SNHLY, CDR2 FYNNEI, per germline. CDR3 sequence: CASSEGTAKAFF. Here the CDR3 DNA reads TGTGCCAGCAGTGAAGGGACAGCTAAAGCTTTCTTT. Variable domain in full (rest from reference TRBV2 and TRBJ1-1): EPEVTQTPSHQVTQMGQEVILRCVPISNHLYFYWYRQILGQKVEFLVSFYNNEISEKSEIFDDQFSVERPDGSNFTLKIRSTKLEDSAMYFCASSEGTAKAFFGQGTRLTVV.

The V gene is TRBV7-9, the J gene TRBJ2-7; the D gene is possibly TRBD1 (5 bases). The V end lost 1 base, the J end lost 6 bases, and 16 bases lay between the germline ends. The CDR3 consists of 15 residues. Germline V gene data show CDR1 as SEHNR and CDR2 as FQNEAQ (reference sequence). DNA of the CDR3: TGTGCCAGCAGCTTAGAGAGACAGAGTCCCGGCGAGCAGTACTTC. It encodes CASSLERQSPGEQYF.

A few counts support this clone. The CDR3 DNA reads as TGTGCCAGCAGGGGCGAAGCGGCGGCCTACGAGCAGTACTTC. This encodes CASRGEAAAYEQYF. The V gene is TRBV6-4, the J gene TRBJ2-7; possible D gene TRBD2, 5 bases. CDR1 MRHNA and CDR2 SNTAGT come from the germline V gene. This CDR3 is 14 amino acids long. Between the trimmed V and J ends, which lost 6 bases and 2 bases, there was a span of 14 bases.

This clone has just a few counts. This chain uses TRBV19 with TRBJ2-7; 9 nucleotides align to TRBD1. Per germline, CDR1 LNHDA and CDR2 SQIVND (reference sequence). Germline trimming cut 6 bases from V and 2 bases from J; bases unmatched to any gene: 2. CDR3 length: 13 amino acids. The CDR3, as DNA: TGTGCCAGTAGCCGGGACAGGGCCTACGAGCAGTACTTC. Translation: CASSRDRAYEQYF.